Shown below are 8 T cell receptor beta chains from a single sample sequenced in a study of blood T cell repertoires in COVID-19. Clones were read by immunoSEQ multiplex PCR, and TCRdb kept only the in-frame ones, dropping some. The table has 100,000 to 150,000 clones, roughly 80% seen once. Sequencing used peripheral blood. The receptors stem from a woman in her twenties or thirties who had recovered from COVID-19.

The CDR3 protein is CASRQGLYGAFF. The CDR3 nucleotides read TGTGCCAGCAGACAGGGATTGTACGGAGCTTTCTTT. This chain links TRBV28 with TRBJ1-1; D may be TRBD1 (6 bases). V was pared by 6 bases and J by 10 bases, with 15 bases between. Germline V gene sequence: CDR1 MDHEN, CDR2 SYDVKM. The CDR3 covers 12 residues.

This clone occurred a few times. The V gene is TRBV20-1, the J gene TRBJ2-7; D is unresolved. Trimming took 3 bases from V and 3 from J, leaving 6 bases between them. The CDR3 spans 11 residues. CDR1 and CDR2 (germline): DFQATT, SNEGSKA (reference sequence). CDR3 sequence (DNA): TGCAGTGCTAGTATTAACTACGAGCAGTACTTC. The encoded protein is CSASINYEQYF.

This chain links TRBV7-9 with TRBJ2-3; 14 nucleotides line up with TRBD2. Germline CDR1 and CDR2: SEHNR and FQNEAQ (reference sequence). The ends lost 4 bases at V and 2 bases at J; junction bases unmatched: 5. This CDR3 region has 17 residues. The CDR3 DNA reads TGTGCCAGCAGCTCAGGACTAGCGGGAGGACACACAGATACGCAGTATTTT. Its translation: CASSSGLAGGHTDTQYF.

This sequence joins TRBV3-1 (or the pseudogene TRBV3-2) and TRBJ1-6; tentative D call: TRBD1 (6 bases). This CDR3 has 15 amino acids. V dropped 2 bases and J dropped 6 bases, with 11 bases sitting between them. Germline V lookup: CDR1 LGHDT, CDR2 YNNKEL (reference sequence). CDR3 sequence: CASSQTGHSNSPLHF. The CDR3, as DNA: TGTGCCAGCAGCCAAACAGGGCATTCTAATTCACCCCTCCACTTT.

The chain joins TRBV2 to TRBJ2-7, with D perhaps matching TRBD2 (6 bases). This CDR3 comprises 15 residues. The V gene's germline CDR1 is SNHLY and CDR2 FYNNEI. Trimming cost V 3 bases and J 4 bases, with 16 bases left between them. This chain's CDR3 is CASSEEGRSGYEQYF. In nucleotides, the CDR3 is TGTGCCAGCAGTGAGGAGGGTCGGAGCGGTTACGAGCAGTACTTC.

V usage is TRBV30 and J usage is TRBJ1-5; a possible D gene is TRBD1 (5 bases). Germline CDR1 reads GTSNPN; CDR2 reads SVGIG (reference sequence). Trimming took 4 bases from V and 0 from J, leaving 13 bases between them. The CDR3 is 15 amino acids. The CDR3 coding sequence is TGTGCCTGGAAACCAGACAGTTATAGCAATCAGCCCCAGCATTTT. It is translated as CAWKPDSYSNQPQHF. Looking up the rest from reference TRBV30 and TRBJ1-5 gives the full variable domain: SQTIHQWPATLVQPVGSPLSLECTVEGTSNPNLYWYRQAAGRGLQLLFYSVGIGQISSEVPQNLSASRPQDRQFILSSKKLLLSDSGFYLCAWKPDSYSNQPQHFGDGTRLSIL.

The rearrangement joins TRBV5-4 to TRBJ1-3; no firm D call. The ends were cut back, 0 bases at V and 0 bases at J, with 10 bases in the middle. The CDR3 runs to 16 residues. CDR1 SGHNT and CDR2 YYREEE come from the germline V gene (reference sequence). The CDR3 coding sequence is TGTGCCAGCAGCTTGGGAGGGTCCAACTCTGGAAACACCATATATTTT. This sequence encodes CASSLGGSNSGNTIYF.

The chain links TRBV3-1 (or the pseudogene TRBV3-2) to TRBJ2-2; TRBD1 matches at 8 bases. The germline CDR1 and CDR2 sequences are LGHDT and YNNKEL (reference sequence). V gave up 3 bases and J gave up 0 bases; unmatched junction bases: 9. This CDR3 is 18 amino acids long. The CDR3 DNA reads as TGTGCCAGCAGCCACCACTTCACAGGGGGTTCGAACACCGGGGAGCTGTTTTTT. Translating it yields CASSHHFTGGSNTGELFF.